This T cell receptor beta chain emerged from a study of blood T cell repertoires in COVID-19. The wider study: PBMCs, B-cell-depleted T cells, or T cells were the source of the cDNA or gDNA that made up the material.

V was pared by 2 bases and J by 8 bases, with 27 bases between. Germline CDR1 is SGHVS and CDR2 is FQNEAQ. This CDR3 has 18 amino acids. The assay was immunoSEQ multiplex PCR, and TCRdb's table has in-frame clones only and misses some. The table shows 85,000 to 130,000 clones, with about 88% occurring only once. This chain joins TRBV7-8 and TRBJ1-2; D unclear. This receptor was identified in a human donor in a cohort sampled during active COVID-19. Sequenced sample: peripheral blood. CDR3 sequence (DNA): TGTGCCAGCAGCTTAAGAGGGAGGGCGGCAACCTTTCCTCTCGGCTACACCTTC. Its protein is CASSLRGRAATFPLGYTF.